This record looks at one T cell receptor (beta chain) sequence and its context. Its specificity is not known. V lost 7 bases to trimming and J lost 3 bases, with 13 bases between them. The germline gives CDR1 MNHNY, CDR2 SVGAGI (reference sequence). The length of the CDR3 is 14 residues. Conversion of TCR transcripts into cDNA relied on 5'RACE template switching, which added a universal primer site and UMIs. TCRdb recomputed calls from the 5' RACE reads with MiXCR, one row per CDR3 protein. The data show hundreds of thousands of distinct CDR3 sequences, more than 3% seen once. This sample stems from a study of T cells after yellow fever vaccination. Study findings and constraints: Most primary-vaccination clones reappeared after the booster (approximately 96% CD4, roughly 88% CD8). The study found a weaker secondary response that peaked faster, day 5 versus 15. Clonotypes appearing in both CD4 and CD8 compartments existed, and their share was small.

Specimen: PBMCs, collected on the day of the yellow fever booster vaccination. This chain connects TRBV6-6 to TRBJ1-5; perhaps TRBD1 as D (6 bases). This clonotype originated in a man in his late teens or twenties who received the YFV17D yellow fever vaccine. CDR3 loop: CASTNTGINQPQHF. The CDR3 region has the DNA TGTGCCAGCACTAATACAGGGATCAATCAGCCCCAGCATTTT.